These T cell receptor beta chains were read from a single sample in a study of blood T cells in healthy people across ages. In TCRdb, the 5' RACE reads were re-called with MiXCR into one record per CDR3 protein. The data hold around 1,700,000 distinct CDR3 sequences, with about 30% observed a single time. Sequences were obtained from blood. These TCRs come from a woman in her 30s in good health. The CDR3 runs from the conserved cysteine through the conserved F or W. D genes are given only for firm matches. Some rows have no size entry. The others give once, few or many, or a class for an expanded clone.

V	size	J	D	DNA	CDR3
TRBV27	many	TRBJ1-4	-	TGTGCCAGCAGTTCCCAGGGTAACGAAAAACTGTTTTTT	CASSSQGNEKLFF
TRBV7-3	-	TRBJ2-1	TRBD2	TGTGCCAGCAGCCAAACTAGCGGGGGCTTGAACAATGAGCAGTTCTTC	CASSQTSGGLNNEQFF
TRBV7-2	few	TRBJ2-3	TRBD2	TGTGCCGGCAGATCTCCCGGGACTAGCGGGAGGCGCAGGGATACGCAGTATTTT	CAGRSPGTSGRRRDTQYF
TRBV27	-	TRBJ2-1	-	TGTGCCAGCAGTTTAGGTGACAGCTCCTACGAGCAGTTCTTC	CASSLGDSSYEQFF
TRBV12-3/TRBV12-4	-	TRBJ1-1	-	TGTGCCGGCAGTAACCCCTCCTCTGAAGCTTTCTTT	CAGSNPSSEAFF
TRBV12-3/TRBV12-4	many	TRBJ2-1	TRBD2	TGTGCCAGCAGTTTAGCGGCGGGAGCCCACCATGAGCAGTTCTTC	CASSLAAGAHHEQFF
TRBV20-1	-	TRBJ2-7	-	TGCAGTGCTAGCCAGGCGGGGGCGTCATACGAGCAGTACTTC	CSASQAGASYEQYF
TRBV2	-	TRBJ2-1	TRBD2	TGTGCCAGCAGTGTTGTAGGCCGGCGGGAGGTCTACAATGAGCAGTTCTTC	CASSVVGRREVYNEQFF
TRBV7-6	-	TRBJ2-1	TRBD2	TGTGCCAGCAGCTTAGCGGGAGGGGTTGACAATGAGCAGTTCTTC	CASSLAGGVDNEQFF
TRBV28	-	TRBJ1-2	-	TGTGCCAGCAGTTTAGGGGCGCGGGCGAGTAACTATGGCTACACCTTC	CASSLGARASNYGYTF
TRBV7-9	few	TRBJ2-7	-	TGTGCCAGCAGCCCGATCCGGGAGAACTACGAGCAGTACTTC	CASSPIRENYEQYF
TRBV28	many	TRBJ2-7	-	TGTGCCAGCAGTCCGTGGGGGACCTACGAGCAGTACTTC	CASSPWGTYEQYF
TRBV5-1	-	TRBJ1-1	-	TGCGCCAGCAGTCTGGACCGCTTAGGGTCGAACACTGAAGCTTTCTTT	CASSLDRLGSNTEAFF
TRBV24-1	few	TRBJ2-1	TRBD1	TGTGCCACCAGTGATCCGGGACAGGGACGGATCAATGAGCAGTTCTTC	CATSDPGQGRINEQFF
TRBV7-9	-	TRBJ2-1	-	TGTGCCAGCAGCTTCTTCCGGGAGTTTTCCCGCCCTCATGAGCAGTTCTTC	CASSFFREFSRPHEQFF
TRBV4-1	many	TRBJ1-2	-	TGCGCCAGCAGCCAAGGGGGGTCAGCCTTCAGCTACACCTTC	CASSQGGSAFSYTF
TRBV20-1	-	TRBJ1-5	-	TGCAGTGCTAGTCGGGGGGGCTCGGGGCAGCCCCAGCATTTT	CSASRGGSGQPQHF
TRBV20-1	-	TRBJ2-3	TRBD2	TGCAGTGCTAGAGGTAGCGGGGGGACAGATACGCAGTATTTT	CSARGSGGTDTQYF
TRBV20-1	many	TRBJ2-1	TRBD2	TGCAGTGCGGGGATAGCGGGAGTAGTTTACAATGAGCAGTTCTTC	CSAGIAGVVYNEQFF
TRBV29-1	-	TRBJ1-1	-	TGCAGCGTACAATCGTCGAACACTGAAGCTTTCTTT	CSVQSSNTEAFF
TRBV28	few	TRBJ1-2	-	TGTGCCAGCAGCGGGCGAGGGGCCCACTATGGCTACACCTTC	CASSGRGAHYGYTF
TRBV5-8	-	TRBJ1-5	-	TGTGCCAGCAGCTTGGGGACACTTAAGGGCCAGCCCCAGCATTTT	CASSLGTLKGQPQHF
TRBV20-1	-	TRBJ2-1	TRBD2	TGCAGTGCTCGGAGACTAGCGGGAGGGAGTGAGCAGTTCTTC	CSARRLAGGSEQFF
TRBV5-1	-	TRBJ2-7	-	TGCGCCAGCAGTCCCCAACCGGAGGCAGGTACCTACGAGCAGTACTTC	CASSPQPEAGTYEQYF
TRBV6-2/TRBV6-3	-	TRBJ2-3	-	TGTGCCAGCAGACCCACAGGAGGAGATACGCAGTATTTT	CASRPTGGDTQYF
TRBV27	few	TRBJ2-1	-	TGTGCCAGCAGTTTATCGTACAGCAATGAGCAGTTCTTC	CASSLSYSNEQFF
TRBV5-6	-	TRBJ2-1	-	TGTGCCAGCAGCTTTTCCAGGGGCCTATACAATGAGCAGTTCTTC	CASSFSRGLYNEQFF
TRBV6-5	few	TRBJ2-5	TRBD2	TGTGCCAGCAGTTACTCGGGACTAGTAGGGACCCAGTACTTC	CASSYSGLVGTQYF
TRBV7-2	few	TRBJ2-1	TRBD2	TGTGCCAGCAGCTTACCTTTTACTAGCGGGCACAATGAGCAGTTCTTC	CASSLPFTSGHNEQFF
TRBV4-1	-	TRBJ2-7	-	TGCGCCAGCAGCCACCCCTCCGGGACGCCGATTATAGACTACGAGCAGTACTTC	CASSHPSGTPIIDYEQYF
TRBV13	many	TRBJ2-7	-	TGTGCCAGCACGGATCGGGGGTCCGTCGAGCAGTACTTC	CASTDRGSVEQYF
TRBV6-2/TRBV6-3	-	TRBJ2-3	TRBD2	TGTGCCAGCAGTTGGGAGGCGGGAGGAGTTGGCGGAGATACGCAGTATTTT	CASSWEAGGVGGDTQYF
TRBV20-1	-	TRBJ2-2	TRBD2	TGCAGTGCTAGACCCGGACTAGTGGGGGGAGGGACCGGGGAGCTGTTTTTT	CSARPGLVGGGTGELFF
TRBV12-3/TRBV12-4	few	TRBJ1-2	-	TGTGCCAGCAGTTCCTCCTCTGCAGGGGCCTATGGCTACACCTTC	CASSSSSAGAYGYTF
TRBV6-1	-	TRBJ2-2	TRBD2	TGTGCCAGCCGGGAAGGTAGCGGGCGATTAGGCACCGGGGAGCTGTTTTTT	CASREGSGRLGTGELFF
TRBV9	-	TRBJ2-1	-	TGTGCCAGCAGCCGTGAAGGGAACTCGTACAATGAGCAGTTCTTC	CASSREGNSYNEQFF
TRBV18	-	TRBJ2-7	TRBD1	TGTGCCAGCTCACCAAAGGGGAGGACAGGGAGCTACGAGCAGTACTTC	CASSPKGRTGSYEQYF
TRBV28	-	TRBJ2-7	-	TGTGCCAGCAGTTTAAGTGAGGGGAGCGAGCAGTACTTC	CASSLSEGSEQYF
TRBV5-1	many	TRBJ2-7	-	TGCGCCAGCAGCTTGGGGCAGGGCGTTGTGAACGAGCAGTACTTC	CASSLGQGVVNEQYF
TRBV6-5	few	TRBJ2-5	-	TGTGCCAGCACCTCCCCAGGTCGGGAGACCCAGTACTTC	CASTSPGRETQYF
TRBV5-1	few	TRBJ1-4	-	TGCGCCAGCAGCTTGGAGGTGCCCCTCACGGGGGAACTGTTTTTT	CASSLEVPLTGELFF
TRBV12-3/TRBV12-4	many	TRBJ2-5	-	TGTGCCAGCAGTCTACGGCGGAGGACCCAGTACTTC	CASSLRRRTQYF
TRBV2	-	TRBJ2-3	TRBD2	TGTGCCAGCAGTGCCCGAGCGGGGCCCCCGGATACGCAGTATTTT	CASSARAGPPDTQYF
TRBV3-1	few	TRBJ1-4	TRBD1	TGTGCCAGCAGCCAATTTCGGGACAGGGTGGAAAAACTGTTTTTT	CASSQFRDRVEKLFF
TRBV6-2/TRBV6-3	few	TRBJ1-1	TRBD1	TGTGCCAGCAGAACCGGGACAGGGGGCAGAAGCACTGAAGCTTTCTTT	CASRTGTGGRSTEAFF
TRBV10-3	many	TRBJ1-6	-	TGTGCCATCAGTGAGTCCCCCCCCGACCGGGCACCCCTCCACTTT	CAISESPPDRAPLHF
TRBV20-1	few	TRBJ1-3	-	TGTAGTGCTAGAGATCGATTGGGAAACACCATATATTTT	CSARDRLGNTIYF
TRBV2	-	TRBJ1-2	TRBD1	TGTGCCAGCGCAGGACAGGGGTTGGATAACTATGGCTACACCTTC	CASAGQGLDNYGYTF
TRBV11-2	-	TRBJ1-1	TRBD1	TGTGCCAGCAGCTTTGGGACAGCGGGAATGAAAGCTTTCTTT	CASSFGTAGMKAFF
TRBV2	-	TRBJ1-6	TRBD1	TGTGCCAGCAGCATAACAGGGGATTCACCCCTCCACTTT	CASSITGDSPLHF
TRBV2	-	TRBJ2-4	-	TGTGCCAGCAGTGACGGAAGAGAAAAAAACATTCAGTACTTC	CASSDGREKNIQYF